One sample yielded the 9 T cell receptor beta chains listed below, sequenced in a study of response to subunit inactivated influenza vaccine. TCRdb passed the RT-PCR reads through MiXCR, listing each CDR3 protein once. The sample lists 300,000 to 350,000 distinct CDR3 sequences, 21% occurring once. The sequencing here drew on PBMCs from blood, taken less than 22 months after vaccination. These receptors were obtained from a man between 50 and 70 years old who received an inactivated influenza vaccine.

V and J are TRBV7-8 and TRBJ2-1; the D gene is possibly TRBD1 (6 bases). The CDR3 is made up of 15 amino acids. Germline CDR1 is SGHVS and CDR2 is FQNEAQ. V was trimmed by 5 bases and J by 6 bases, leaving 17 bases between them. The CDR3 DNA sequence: TGTGCCAGCAGCCCCCCTTCCAGGGGTTCCAATGAGCAGTTCTTC. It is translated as CASSPPSRGSNEQFF. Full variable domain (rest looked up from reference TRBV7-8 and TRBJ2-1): GAGVSQSPRYKVAKRGQDVALRCDPISGHVSLFWYQQALGQGPEFLTYFQNEAQLDKSGLPSDRFFAERPEGSVSTLKIQRTQQEDSAVYLCASSPPSRGSNEQFFGPGTRLTVL.

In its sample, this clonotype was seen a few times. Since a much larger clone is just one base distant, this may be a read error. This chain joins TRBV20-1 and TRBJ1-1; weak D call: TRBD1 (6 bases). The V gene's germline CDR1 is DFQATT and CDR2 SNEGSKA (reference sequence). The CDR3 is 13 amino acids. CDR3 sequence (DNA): TGCAGTGCTAGAGTAGATTGGGACACTGAAACTTTCTTT. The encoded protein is CSARVDWDTETFF.

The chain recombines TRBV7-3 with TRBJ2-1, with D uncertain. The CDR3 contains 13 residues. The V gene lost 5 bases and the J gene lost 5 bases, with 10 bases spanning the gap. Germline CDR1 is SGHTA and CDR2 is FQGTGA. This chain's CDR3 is CASSHGLNNEQFF. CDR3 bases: TGTGCCAGCAGCCACGGGCTGAACAATGAGCAGTTCTTC.

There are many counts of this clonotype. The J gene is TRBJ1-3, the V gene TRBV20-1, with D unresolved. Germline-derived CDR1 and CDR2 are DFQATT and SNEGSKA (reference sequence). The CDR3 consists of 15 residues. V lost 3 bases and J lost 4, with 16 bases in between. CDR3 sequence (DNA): TGCAGTGCTAGCGTAGGGAGCTCAAACGGAAACACCATATATTTT. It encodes CSASVGSSNGNTIYF.

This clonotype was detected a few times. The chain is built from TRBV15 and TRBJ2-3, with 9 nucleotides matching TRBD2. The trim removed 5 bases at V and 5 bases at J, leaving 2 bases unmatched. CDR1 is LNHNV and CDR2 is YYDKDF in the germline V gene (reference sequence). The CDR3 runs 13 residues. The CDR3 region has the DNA TGTGCCACCAGCCCTAGCGGGAAAGATACGCAGTATTTT. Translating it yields CATSPSGKDTQYF.

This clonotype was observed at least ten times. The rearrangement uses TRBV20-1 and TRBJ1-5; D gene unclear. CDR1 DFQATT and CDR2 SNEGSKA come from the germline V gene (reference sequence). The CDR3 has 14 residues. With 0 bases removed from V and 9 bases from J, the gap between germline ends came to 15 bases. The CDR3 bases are TGCAGTGCTAGAGAGGTGGCCACCCTAGGGCCCCAGCATTTT. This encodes CSAREVATLGPQHF.

The CDR3 coding sequence is TGTGCCAGCAGCTTCCGAGGGGTAGAGACCCAGTACTTC. This codes for CASSFRGVETQYF. The chain links TRBV7-3 to TRBJ2-5, with D perhaps being TRBD1 or TRBD2 (5 bases each). Germline CDR1 is SGHTA and CDR2 is FQGTGA. This CDR3 contains 13 residues. V lost 3 bases and J lost 4, with 9 bases in between.

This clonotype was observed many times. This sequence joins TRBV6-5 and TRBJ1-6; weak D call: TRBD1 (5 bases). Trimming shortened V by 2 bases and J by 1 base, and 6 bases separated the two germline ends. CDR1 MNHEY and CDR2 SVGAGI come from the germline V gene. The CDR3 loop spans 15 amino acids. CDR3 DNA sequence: TGTGCCAGCAGTTACGAGGGGTCCTATAATTCACCCCTCCACTTT. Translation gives CASSYEGSYNSPLHF.

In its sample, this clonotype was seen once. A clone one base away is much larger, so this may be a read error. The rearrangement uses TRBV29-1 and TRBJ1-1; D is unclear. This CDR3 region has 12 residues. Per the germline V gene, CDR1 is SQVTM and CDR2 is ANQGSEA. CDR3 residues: CSVSVMNTEVFF. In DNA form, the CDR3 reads TGCAGCGTCTCAGTCATGAACACTGAAGTTTTCTTT.